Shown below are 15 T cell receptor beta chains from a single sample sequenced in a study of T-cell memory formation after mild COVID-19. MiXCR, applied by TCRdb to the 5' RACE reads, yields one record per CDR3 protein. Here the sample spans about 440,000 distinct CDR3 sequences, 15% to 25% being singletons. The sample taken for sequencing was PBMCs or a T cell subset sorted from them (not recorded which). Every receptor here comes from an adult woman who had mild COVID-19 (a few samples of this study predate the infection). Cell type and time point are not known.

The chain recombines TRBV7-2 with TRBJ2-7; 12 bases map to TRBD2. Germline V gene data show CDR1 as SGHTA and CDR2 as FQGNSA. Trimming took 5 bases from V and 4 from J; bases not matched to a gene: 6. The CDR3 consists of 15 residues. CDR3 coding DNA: TGTGCCAGCAGCCTCACTAGCGGGGGGTTTTACGAGCAGTACTTC. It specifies CASSLTSGGFYEQYF.

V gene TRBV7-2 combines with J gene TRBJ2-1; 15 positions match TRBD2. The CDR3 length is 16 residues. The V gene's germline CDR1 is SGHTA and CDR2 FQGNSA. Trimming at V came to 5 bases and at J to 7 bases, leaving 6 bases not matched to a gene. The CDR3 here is CASSQWGTSGRNEQFF. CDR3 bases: TGTGCCAGCAGCCAATGGGGGACTAGCGGGAGGAATGAGCAGTTCTTC. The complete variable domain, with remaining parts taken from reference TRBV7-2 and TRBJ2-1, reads GAGVSQSPSNKVTEKGKDVELRCDPISGHTALYWYRQSLGQGLEFLIYFQGNSAPDKSGLPSDRFSAERTGGSVSTLTIQRTQQEDSAVYLCASSQWGTSGRNEQFFGPGTRLTVL.

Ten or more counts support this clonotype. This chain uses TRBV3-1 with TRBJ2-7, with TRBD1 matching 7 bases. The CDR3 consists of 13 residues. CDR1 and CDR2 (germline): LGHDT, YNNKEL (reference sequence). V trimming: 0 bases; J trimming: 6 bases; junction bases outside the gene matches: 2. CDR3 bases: TGTGCCAGCAGCCAAGACGACAGGGCCGAGCAGTACTTC. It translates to CASSQDDRAEQYF.

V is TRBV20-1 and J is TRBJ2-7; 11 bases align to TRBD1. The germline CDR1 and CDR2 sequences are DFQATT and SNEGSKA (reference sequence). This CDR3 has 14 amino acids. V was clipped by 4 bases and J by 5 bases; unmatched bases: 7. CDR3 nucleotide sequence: TGCAGTGCTAAGGACAGGGGGCGCCGCGACGAGCAGTACTTC. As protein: CSAKDRGRRDEQYF.

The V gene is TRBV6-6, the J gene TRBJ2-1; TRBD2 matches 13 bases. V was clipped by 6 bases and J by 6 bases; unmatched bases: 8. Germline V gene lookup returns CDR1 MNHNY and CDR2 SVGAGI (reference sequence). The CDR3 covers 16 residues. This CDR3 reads CASSLPGLAGSNEQFF. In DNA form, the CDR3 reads TGTGCCAGCAGCCTACCGGGACTAGCGGGAAGCAATGAGCAGTTCTTC.

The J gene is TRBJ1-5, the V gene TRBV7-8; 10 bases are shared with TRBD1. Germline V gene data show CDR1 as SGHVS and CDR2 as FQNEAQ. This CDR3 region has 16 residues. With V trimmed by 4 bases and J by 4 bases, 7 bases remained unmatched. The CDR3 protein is CASSWDRGARNQPQHF. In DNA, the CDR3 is TGTGCCAGCAGCTGGGACAGGGGCGCACGGAATCAGCCCCAGCATTTT.

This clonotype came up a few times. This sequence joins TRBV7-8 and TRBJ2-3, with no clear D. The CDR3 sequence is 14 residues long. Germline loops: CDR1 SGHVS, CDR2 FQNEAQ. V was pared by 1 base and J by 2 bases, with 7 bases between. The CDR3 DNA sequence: TGTGCCAGCAGCTTAGGATGGGACACAGATACGCAGTATTTT. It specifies CASSLGWDTDTQYF.

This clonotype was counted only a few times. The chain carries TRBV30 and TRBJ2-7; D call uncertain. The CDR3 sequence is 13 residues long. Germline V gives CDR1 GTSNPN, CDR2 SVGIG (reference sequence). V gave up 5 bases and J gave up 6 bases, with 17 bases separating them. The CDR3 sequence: CAWGPTVWSEQYF. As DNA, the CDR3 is TGTGCCTGGGGACCCACCGTTTGGAGCGAGCAGTACTTC.

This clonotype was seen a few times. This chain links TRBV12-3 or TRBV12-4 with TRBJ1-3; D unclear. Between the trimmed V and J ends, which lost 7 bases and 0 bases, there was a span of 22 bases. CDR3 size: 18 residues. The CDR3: CASTPTLGSTFSGNTIYF. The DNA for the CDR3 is TGTGCCAGCACCCCTACCCTGGGCAGCACTTTCTCTGGAAACACCATATATTTT.

The CDR3: CASSIGDRDAGELFF. CDR3 in DNA: TGTGCCAGTAGTATTGGGGACAGGGATGCCGGGGAGCTGTTTTTT. The chain couples TRBV19 to TRBJ2-2; 9 bases fit TRBD1. V was clipped by 3 bases and J by 6 bases; unmatched bases: 5. Germline-derived CDR1 and CDR2 are LNHDA and SQIVND (reference sequence). The CDR3 is made up of 15 amino acids.

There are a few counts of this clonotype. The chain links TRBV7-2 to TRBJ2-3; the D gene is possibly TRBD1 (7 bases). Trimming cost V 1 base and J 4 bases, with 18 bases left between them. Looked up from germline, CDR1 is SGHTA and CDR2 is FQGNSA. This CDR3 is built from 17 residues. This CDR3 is CASSLGFGRGDADTQYF. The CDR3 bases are TGTGCCAGCAGCTTAGGGTTTGGCAGGGGGGACGCAGATACGCAGTATTTT.

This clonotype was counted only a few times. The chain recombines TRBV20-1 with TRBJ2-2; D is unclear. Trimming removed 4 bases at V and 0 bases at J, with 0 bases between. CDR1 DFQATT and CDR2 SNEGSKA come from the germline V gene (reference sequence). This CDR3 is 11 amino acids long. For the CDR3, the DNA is TGCAGTGCTACGAACACCGGGGAGCTGTTTTTT. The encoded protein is CSATNTGELFF.

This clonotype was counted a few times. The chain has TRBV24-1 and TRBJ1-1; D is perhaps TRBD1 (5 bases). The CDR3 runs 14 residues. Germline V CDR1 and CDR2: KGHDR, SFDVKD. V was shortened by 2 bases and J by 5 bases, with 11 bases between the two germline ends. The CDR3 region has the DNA TGTGCCACCAGTGATTCCGGGGGGAGGACTGAAGCTTTCTTT. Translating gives CATSDSGGRTEAFF.

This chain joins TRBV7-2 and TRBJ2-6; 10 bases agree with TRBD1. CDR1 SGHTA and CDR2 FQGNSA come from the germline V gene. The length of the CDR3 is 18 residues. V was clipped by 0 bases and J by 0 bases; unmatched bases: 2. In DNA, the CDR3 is TGTGCCAGCAGCTTAGCGGGACAGGGGACCTCTGGGGCCAACGTCCTGACTTTC. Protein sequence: CASSLAGQGTSGANVLTF.

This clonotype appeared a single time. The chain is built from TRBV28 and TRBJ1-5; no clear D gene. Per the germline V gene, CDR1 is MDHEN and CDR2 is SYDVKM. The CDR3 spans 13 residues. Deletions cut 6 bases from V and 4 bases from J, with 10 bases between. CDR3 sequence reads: CASRPRPNQPQHF. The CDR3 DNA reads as TGTGCCAGCAGACCCCGACCGAATCAGCCCCAGCATTTT.